Listed here are 20 T cell receptor beta chains from one sample, sequenced in a study of blood T cell repertoires in COVID-19. Generated by immunoSEQ multiplex PCR, the TCRdb table keeps only in-frame clones and is missing some. This sample has roughly 310,000 clones; 88% occur once, and the top ten carry roughly 4%. The sequenced sample consisted of peripheral blood. The source is a woman between 45 and 65 years old with active or convalescent COVID-19.

J is TRBJ2-7 and V is TRBV19; the match to TRBD2 covers 8 bases. V was clipped by 0 bases and J by 1 base; unmatched bases: 5. The germline CDR1 and CDR2 sequences are LNHDA and SQIVND (reference sequence). The CDR3 consists of 16 residues. The CDR3 spells CASSIDGRAGSYEQYF. The CDR3 DNA reads as TGTGCCAGTAGTATAGACGGGAGGGCAGGGTCCTACGAGCAGTACTTC. The full variable domain, in which reference TRBV19 and TRBJ2-7 provide the parts outside the CDR3, is DGGITQSPKYLFRKEGQNVTLSCEQNLNHDAMYWYRQDPGQGLRLIYYSQIVNDFQKGDIAEGYSVSREKKESFPLTVTSAQKNPTAFYLCASSIDGRAGSYEQYFGPGTRLTVT.

The chain combines TRBV7-2 with TRBJ1-1, with a tentative D call TRBD1 (5 bases). V shed 5 bases and J shed 2 bases, with 9 bases lying between them. This CDR3 region has 13 residues. The germline V gene encodes CDR1 SGHTA and CDR2 FQGNSA. In nucleotides, the CDR3 is TGTGCCAGCAGCGTCGACAGAAACACTGAAGCTTTCTTT. It codes for CASSVDRNTEAFF.

CDR3 nucleotides: TGTGCCAGTAGTATGTCGGGGGGGCGGGATGAGCAGTTCTTC. Translating it yields CASSMSGGRDEQFF. The chain links TRBV19 to TRBJ2-1; 8 nucleotides align to TRBD2. CDR1 is LNHDA and CDR2 is SQIVND in the germline V gene (reference sequence). J lost 8 bases, V lost 3 bases, and 6 bases had no gene match. The CDR3 extends over 14 amino acids.

The gene calls are TRBV10-3 and TRBJ2-1; 12 nucleotides align to TRBD2. Germline CDR1 reads ENHRY; CDR2 reads SYGVKD. Trimming cost V 4 bases and J 2 bases; bases outside gene matches: 0. The CDR3 is 15 residues long. The CDR3 nucleotides read TGTGCCATCAGTGGGACTAGCGGGGCCTACAATGAGCAGTTCTTC. Residues: CAISGTSGAYNEQFF.

The CDR3: CASSDSSGSYNEQFF. In nucleotides, the CDR3 is TGTGCCAGCAGTGACTCGAGCGGCAGCTACAATGAGCAGTTCTTC. The chain combines TRBV6-4 with TRBJ2-1, with a weak D call TRBD2 (5 bases). V shed 0 bases and J shed 3 bases, with 9 bases lying between them. The length of the CDR3 is 15 residues. The germline gives CDR1 MRHNA, CDR2 SNTAGT.

The sample holds one count of this clone. As DNA, the CDR3 is TGTGCCAGCAGCTATAGGGACAGGACAGAGGTTTGGGTTAATCAGCCCCAGCATTTT. Residues: CASSYRDRTEVWVNQPQHF. The gene calls are TRBV6-2 or TRBV6-3 and TRBJ1-5, with 8 bases aligning to TRBD1. The CDR3 length is 19 residues. The V gene end was trimmed by 6 bases and the J gene end by 4 bases; junction bases not matched to a gene: 20. Germline assignment: CDR1 MNHEY and CDR2 SVGEGT.

This chain connects TRBV11-2 to TRBJ2-1; 11 bases align to TRBD2. Trimming removed 5 bases from V and 2 bases from J; junction bases left unmatched: 2. Germline V gene data show CDR1 as SGHAT and CDR2 as FQNNGV. The CDR3 has 15 amino acids. The CDR3 nucleotides read TGTGCCAGCAGCGCGGGACTAGCGGCCTACAATGAGCAGTTCTTC. The encoded protein is CASSAGLAAYNEQFF.

The chain has TRBV30 and TRBJ2-1; 10 nucleotides agree with TRBD1. The germline gives CDR1 GTSNPN, CDR2 SVGIG (reference sequence). Losses at the gene ends were 2 bases for V and 4 bases for J; bases not matched to a gene: 5. CDR3 length equals 15 residues. In nucleotides, the CDR3 is TGTGCCTGGAGTCCCGGGACAGGGGTTTACAATGAGCAGTTCTTC. Its protein is CAWSPGTGVYNEQFF.

On this clone itself: The junction departs from the called germline gene at one end, perhaps through a read error. This chain joins TRBV2 and TRBJ2-5, with D perhaps TRBD2 (7 bases). CDR3 length equals 10 residues. Per germline, CDR1 SNHLY and CDR2 FYNNEI. This chain's CDR3 is CATSEGGWYF. The CDR3, as DNA: TGTGCCACCAGTGAGGGGGGGTGGTACTTC.

This clone was picked up a small number of times. This chain joins TRBV30 and TRBJ1-6, with TRBD1 matching 7 bases. Germline CDR1 and CDR2: GTSNPN and SVGIG (reference sequence). There are 14 residues in the CDR3. V shed 1 base and J 9 bases; nucleotides not matched to a gene: 6. The CDR3 region has the DNA TGTGCCTGGAGTGCCGACAGGGCTGGTTCACCCCTCCACTTT. It specifies CAWSADRAGSPLHF.

This rearrangement joins TRBV3-1 (or the pseudogene TRBV3-2) to TRBJ2-2; no clear D. Deletions cut 4 bases from V and 0 bases from J, with 15 bases between. The CDR3 totals 17 residues. Germline V gene data show CDR1 as LGHDT and CDR2 as YNNKEL (reference sequence). The CDR3 loop reads CASSLRFAQANTGELFF. In DNA, the CDR3 is TGTGCCAGCAGCCTCCGGTTCGCCCAAGCGAACACCGGGGAGCTGTTTTTT.

J is TRBJ1-1 and V is TRBV28, with D unresolved. The CDR3 loop spans 14 amino acids. Germline CDR1 is MDHEN and CDR2 is SYDVKM. V was shortened by 6 bases and J by 0 bases, with 11 bases between the two germline ends. CDR3: CASSQTGMNTEAFF. CDR3 DNA: TGTGCCAGCAGCCAGACCGGGATGAACACTGAAGCTTTCTTT.

This chain joins TRBV7-2 and TRBJ2-1, with TRBD1 matching 11 bases. This CDR3 comprises 19 residues. Trimming cost V 3 bases and J 4 bases; bases outside gene matches: 14. The germline CDR1 and CDR2 sequences are SGHTA and FQGNSA. In DNA form, the CDR3 reads TGTGCCAGCAGCTTGCCACCGAGGACAGGGGGCAGTCGTTACAATGAGCAGTTCTTC. Protein product: CASSLPPRTGGSRYNEQFF.

The rearrangement uses TRBV30 and TRBJ2-2, with D perhaps TRBD1 (5 bases). Trimming cost V 2 bases and J 4 bases, with 8 bases left between them. The CDR3 contains 13 residues. CDR1 and CDR2 (germline): GTSNPN, SVGIG (reference sequence). The CDR3 reads CAWSPRVTGELFF. CDR3 DNA sequence: TGTGCCTGGAGTCCCAGGGTCACCGGGGAGCTGTTTTTT.

The CDR3 DNA sequence: TGTGCCAGCAGCTTAGCGATCTACAGGGGTCCGAACTACAATGAGCAGTTCTTC. Residues: CASSLAIYRGPNYNEQFF. The J gene is TRBJ2-1, the V gene TRBV11-1; 7 nucleotides match TRBD1. This CDR3 has 18 amino acids. CDR1 is SGHAT, CDR2 FQDESV, per germline (reference sequence). The trim removed 0 bases at V and 3 bases at J, leaving 11 bases unmatched.

The V and J genes are TRBV18 and TRBJ1-4; 8 bases align to TRBD1. The J segment lost 8 bases and the V segment lost 3 bases, leaving 17 bases of the junction unmatched. The germline V gene has CDR1 KGHSH and CDR2 LQKENI. This CDR3 has 18 amino acids. CDR3 DNA: TGTGCCAGCTCACCCGGACAGGGTTATACAAGGGGTGGCGAAAAACTGTTTTTT. Translated, it gives CASSPGQGYTRGGEKLFF.

The chain couples TRBV10-3 to TRBJ2-1; 7 bases agree with TRBD1. This CDR3 has 14 residues. V trimming: 3 bases; J trimming: 6 bases; junction bases outside the gene matches: 5. Germline lookup yields CDR1 ENHRY and CDR2 SYGVKD. CDR3 nucleotide sequence: TGTGCCATCAGTGAAGACAGGGTTGTCAATGAGCAGTTCTTC. This encodes CAISEDRVVNEQFF.

The chain joins TRBV15 to TRBJ1-6, with TRBD1 matching over 9 bases. The V and J ends lost 5 bases and 8 bases, in that order; junction bases with no gene match: 4. In germline, CDR1 is LNHNV, CDR2 YYDKDF (reference sequence). The CDR3 consists of 14 residues. CDR3 region: CATSGRTGDSPLHF. CDR3 bases: TGTGCCACCAGCGGCCGGACAGGGGATTCACCCCTCCACTTT.

The J gene is TRBJ1-1, the V gene TRBV11-2; D might be TRBD1 (6 bases). The CDR3 runs to 15 residues. From germline, CDR1 is SGHAT and CDR2 FQNNGV. The ends were cut back, 0 bases at V and 4 bases at J, with 12 bases in the middle. The CDR3: CASSLDMDRPTEAFF. In DNA form, the CDR3 reads TGTGCCAGCAGCTTAGATATGGACAGACCCACTGAAGCTTTCTTT.

This sequence joins TRBV24-1 and TRBJ2-1; TRBD1 aligns across 8 bases. Germline V gives CDR1 KGHDR, CDR2 SFDVKD. Trimming cost V 4 bases and J 3 bases; bases outside gene matches: 1. The CDR3 is 14 amino acids. CDR3 sequence (DNA): TGTGCCACCAGTGACAGGGGGCACTACAATGAGCAGTTCTTC. Encoded protein: CATSDRGHYNEQFF.